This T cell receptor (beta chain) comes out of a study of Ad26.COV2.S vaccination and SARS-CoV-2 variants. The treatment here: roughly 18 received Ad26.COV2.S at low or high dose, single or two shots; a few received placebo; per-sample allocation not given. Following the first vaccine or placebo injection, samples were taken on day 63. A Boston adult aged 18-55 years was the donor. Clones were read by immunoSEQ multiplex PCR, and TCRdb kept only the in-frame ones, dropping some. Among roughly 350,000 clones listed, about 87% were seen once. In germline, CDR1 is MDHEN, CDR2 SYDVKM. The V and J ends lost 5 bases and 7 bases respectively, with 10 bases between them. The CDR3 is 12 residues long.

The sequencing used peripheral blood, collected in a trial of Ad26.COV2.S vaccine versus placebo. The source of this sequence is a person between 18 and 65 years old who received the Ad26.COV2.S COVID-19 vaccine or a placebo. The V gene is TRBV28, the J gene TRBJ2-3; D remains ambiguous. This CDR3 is CASSVLAYTQYF. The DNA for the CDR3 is TGTGCCAGCAGTGTCCTGGCGTATACGCAGTATTTT.